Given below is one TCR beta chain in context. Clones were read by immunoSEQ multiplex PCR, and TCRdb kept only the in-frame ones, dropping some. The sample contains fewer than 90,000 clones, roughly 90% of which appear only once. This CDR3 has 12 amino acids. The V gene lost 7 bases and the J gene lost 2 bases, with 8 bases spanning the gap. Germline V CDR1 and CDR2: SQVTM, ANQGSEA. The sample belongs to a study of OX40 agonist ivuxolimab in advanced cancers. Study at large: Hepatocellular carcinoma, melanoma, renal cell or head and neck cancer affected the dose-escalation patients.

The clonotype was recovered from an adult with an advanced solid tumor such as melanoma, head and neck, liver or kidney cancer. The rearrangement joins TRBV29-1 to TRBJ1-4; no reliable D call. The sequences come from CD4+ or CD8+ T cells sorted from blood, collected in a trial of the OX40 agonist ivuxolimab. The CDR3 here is CSASGTNEKLFF. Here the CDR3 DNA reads TGCAGCGCCAGTGGCACTAATGAAAAACTGTTTTTT. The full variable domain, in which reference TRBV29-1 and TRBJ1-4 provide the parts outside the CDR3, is SAVISQKPSRDICQRGTSLTIQCQVDSQVTMMFWYRQQPGQSLTLIATANQGSEATYESGFVIDKFPISRPNLTFSTLTVSNMSPEDSSIYLCSASGTNEKLFFGSGTQLSVL.